A selection of T cell receptor beta chains follows, all from one sample in a study of T cell responses to AZD1222 COVID-19 vaccine. Some clones are missing from TCRdb's copy, which holds only in-frame ones; the method was immunoSEQ multiplex PCR. Of some 120,000 clones listed, 88% are singletons. The specimen comprised peripheral blood, sampled on day 0 of AZD1222 vaccination. Source of these receptors: an adult in good health. Each CDR3 is given with its conserved first and last residue. D genes are given only for firm matches. Clone size is shown for a subset of rows, as once, few, many or a class of expanded clone.

TRBV5-4,.,TRBJ1-2,TRBD1,TGTGCCAGCAGCCCCCCTCAGTATTGGGACAGCAACTATGGCTACACCTTC,CASSPPQYWDSNYGYTF
TRBV4-1,.,TRBJ2-7,.,TGCGCCAGCAGCCAAGATCATGGTGGGCAATCTAGAGCCTACGAGCAGTACTTC,CASSQDHGGQSRAYEQYF
TRBV29-1,.,TRBJ1-2,.,TGCAGCGTTGTGTCGAACTATGGCTACACCTTC,CSVVSNYGYTF
TRBV7-2,.,TRBJ2-7,.,TGTGCCAGCAGCTTAGTTGTATACGAGCAGTACTTC,CASSLVVYEQYF
TRBV5-1,.,TRBJ1-3,.,TGCGCCAGCACCCGCGGAAACACCATATATTTT,CASTRGNTIYF
TRBV18,once,TRBJ1-2,TRBD1,TGTGCCAGCTCACCCCTCTCCACAGGGGGCTTAAGCTATGGCTACACCTTC,CASSPLSTGGLSYGYTF
TRBV5-1,.,TRBJ1-2,.,TGCGCCAGCAGCTCTCATTCCAGTAACTATGGCTACACCTTC,CASSSHSSNYGYTF
TRBV4-3,once,TRBJ1-2,TRBD1,TGCGCCAGCAGCCAAGTAGGGACAGGGCACCCTAACTATGGCTACACCTTC,CASSQVGTGHPNYGYTF
TRBV7-2,once,TRBJ1-3,.,TGTGCCAGCAGCCTACGGGGGGCCAGCGGAAACACCATATATTTT,CASSLRGASGNTIYF
TRBV11-3,.,TRBJ2-1,TRBD2,TGTGCCAGCAGCTTAGATCAAGGGGGTAGCGGGAGGTACAATGAGCAGTTCTTC,CASSLDQGGSGRYNEQFF
TRBV12-3/TRBV12-4,.,TRBJ2-1,.,TGTGCCAGCAGCCTTAGCAATGAGCAGTTCTTC,CASSLSNEQFF
TRBV11-2,.,TRBJ2-7,TRBD1,TGTGCCAGCAGCCCGGGACAGGGGGCCCTCTACGAGCAGTACTTC,CASSPGQGALYEQYF
TRBV5-1,.,TRBJ2-3,TRBD2,TGCGCCAGCAGCTTGGGGCTAGCGGGGCCACCTAGCACAGATACGCAGTATTTT,CASSLGLAGPPSTDTQYF
TRBV19,.,TRBJ1-5,.,TGTGCCAGTAGCCTGAACAAAGGAGGGGCGGGCAATCAGCCCCAGCATTTT,CASSLNKGGAGNQPQHF
TRBV4-2,few,TRBJ1-4,TRBD1,TGTGCCAGCAGCCAAGATATTCCCCGGACAGGGTATGAAAAACTGTTTTTT,CASSQDIPRTGYEKLFF
TRBV5-6,.,TRBJ2-7,TRBD2,TGTGCCAGCAGCCCGAGCCTAGCGGGCTACGAGCAGTACTTC,CASSPSLAGYEQYF
TRBV6-2/TRBV6-3,.,TRBJ1-1,.,TGTGCCAGCAGCCACAACTCACAGCGGAGCGCTGAAGCTTTCTTT,CASSHNSQRSAEAFF
TRBV30,once,TRBJ2-3,TRBD1,TGTGCCTGGGGGACAGGTTACACAGATACGCAGTATTTT,CAWGTGYTDTQYF
TRBV5-4,.,TRBJ2-7,TRBD1,TGTGCCAGCACCCTGGACAGGGGGCTGAACGAGCAGTACTTC,CASTLDRGLNEQYF
TRBV12-1,.,TRBJ1-6,.,TGTGCCAGCAGCTTTGTCTACAGGGAATGGGTATATGATTCACCCCTCCACTTT,CASSFVYREWVYDSPLHF
TRBV29-1,.,TRBJ2-1,TRBD2,TGCAGCGGAGGGACTAGCGGAACCTACAATGAGCAGTTCTTC,CSGGTSGTYNEQFF
TRBV11-2,.,TRBJ2-5,.,TGTGCCAGCAGCTCCACAGGGTCGGTGCAAGAGACCCAGTACTTC,CASSSTGSVQETQYF
TRBV10-2,.,TRBJ2-3,.,TGCGCCAGCAAAGGGGGACGTAGCACAGATACGCAGTATTTT,CASKGGRSTDTQYF
TRBV3-1/TRBV3-2,.,TRBJ2-6,.,TGTGCCAGCAGTCTCGGACAATCTGGGGCCAACGTCCTGACTTTC,CASSLGQSGANVLTF
TRBV4-3,.,TRBJ2-5,TRBD1,TGCGCCAGCAGCCAGAGAGGGACAGGAGAAGAGACCCAGTACTTC,CASSQRGTGEETQYF
TRBV7-9,.,TRBJ2-7,.,TGTGCCAGCAGCTTAGTCAGCACCTACGAGCAGTACTTC,CASSLVSTYEQYF
TRBV7-3,.,TRBJ1-1,.,TGTGCCAGCAGCTTAAGGGGAGCGAACACTGAAGCTTTCTTT,CASSLRGANTEAFF
TRBV4-3,.,TRBJ2-3,.,TGCGCCAGCAGCCAGGGTCTGGGCGGGAACACAGATACGCAGTATTTT,CASSQGLGGNTDTQYF
TRBV29-1,.,TRBJ1-2,.,TGCAGCGTTGTCGGCCAGGGCGTCTATGGCTACACCTTC,CSVVGQGVYGYTF
TRBV4-1,.,TRBJ1-4,.,TGCGCCAGCAGCCAAGGCCGTATTAATGAAAAACTGTTTTTT,CASSQGRINEKLFF
TRBV5-4,.,TRBJ1-6,.,TGTGCCAGCAGCCGGAATAGGGATTCGGATTCACCCCTCCACTTT,CASSRNRDSDSPLHF